This entry lists 17 T cell receptor beta chains sequenced from one sample in a study of blood T cells in healthy people across ages. Then a second PCR, running about 6 to 12 cycles, was carried out with a sample-barcoded 5' primer and a J-beta primer mix. TCRdb ran MiXCR on the 5' RACE reads and lists one entry per CDR3 protein. Of more than 700,000 distinct CDR3 sequences listed, about 48% are singletons. The sequenced sample was blood. The receptor set was obtained from a man older than 75 in good health.

The rearrangement uses TRBV29-1 and TRBJ2-1, with D maybe TRBD2 (5 bases). Germline loops: CDR1 SQVTM, CDR2 ANQGSEA. The germline V and J ends were trimmed by 6 bases and 5 bases, with 17 bases remaining between them. The CDR3 has 14 amino acids. Written as DNA, the CDR3 is TGCAGCGTGTCGAGTAGGGAGTCGAACAATGAGCAGTTCTTC. Translating gives CSVSSRESNNEQFF.

The chain couples TRBV6-2 or TRBV6-3 to TRBJ1-5, with D perhaps TRBD1 (6 bases). CDR3 length equals 13 residues. The V and J ends lost 8 bases and 3 bases respectively, with 11 bases between them. Germline V gene sequence: CDR1 MNHEY, CDR2 SVGEGT. The CDR3 region is CASQGTNNQPQHF. CDR3 coding DNA: TGTGCCAGCCAGGGGACGAACAATCAGCCCCAGCATTTT.

This clonotype was detected a few times. The J gene is TRBJ2-4, the V gene TRBV20-1; TRBD2 might be the D (5 bases). Trimming removed 0 bases at V and 2 bases at J, with 11 bases between. This CDR3 is 15 amino acids long. Per the germline V gene, CDR1 is DFQATT and CDR2 is SNEGSKA (reference sequence). The CDR3 here is CSARDQSSPKNIQYF. CDR3 DNA sequence: TGCAGTGCTAGAGATCAGTCTAGCCCCAAAAACATTCAGTACTTC.

This chain uses TRBV24-1 with TRBJ1-2, with no clear D. CDR3 length equals 11 residues. Germline V gene sequence: CDR1 KGHDR, CDR2 SFDVKD. Trimming shortened V by 3 bases and J by 5 bases, and 3 bases separated the two germline ends. CDR3 protein: CATSDLYGYTF. The DNA of the CDR3 is TGTGCCACCAGTGATCTGTATGGCTACACCTTC.

This clonotype has only a few counts. The chain carries TRBV20-1 and TRBJ2-7; 9 nucleotides match TRBD1. The CDR3 is made up of 13 amino acids. V trimming: 6 bases; J trimming: 2 bases; junction bases outside the gene matches: 5. Germline CDR1 DFQATT, CDR2 SNEGSKA (reference sequence). The CDR3 region is CSASGTGTYEQYF. In DNA, the CDR3 is TGCAGTGCCTCCGGGACAGGGACCTACGAGCAGTACTTC.

This clonotype was observed a few times. The CDR3 DNA reads as TGCAGTGCTAGAGATCAGCGGGGCTATGGCTACACCTTC. Protein: CSARDQRGYGYTF. This rearrangement joins TRBV20-1 to TRBJ1-2, with D uncertain. Germline lookup yields CDR1 DFQATT and CDR2 SNEGSKA (reference sequence). Between the trimmed V and J ends, which lost 0 bases and 4 bases, there was a span of 9 bases. This CDR3 region has 13 residues.

This rearrangement joins TRBV15 to TRBJ2-5; no definite D call. V gave up 4 bases and J gave up 1 base, with 13 bases separating them. From germline, CDR1 is LNHNV and CDR2 YYDKDF (reference sequence). There are 15 residues in the CDR3. The CDR3 here is CATSTSDGTQETQYF. The CDR3 nucleotides are TGTGCCACCAGCACCTCGGACGGCACCCAAGAGACCCAGTACTTC. The whole variable domain, filled in from reference TRBV15 and TRBJ2-5, reads DAMVIQNPRYQVTQFGKPVTLSCSQTLNHNVMYWYQQKSSQAPKLLFHYYDKDFNNEADTPDNFQSRRPNTSFCFLDIRSPGLGDTAMYLCATSTSDGTQETQYFGPGTRLLVL.

The count of this clonotype is one. This chain links TRBV13 with TRBJ1-2, with D uncertain. This CDR3 has 15 residues. Deletions cut 3 bases from V and 6 bases from J, with 17 bases between. Germline V gives CDR1 PRHDT, CDR2 FYEKMQ (reference sequence). This chain's CDR3 is CASSLGSTWAHGYTF. The CDR3 DNA reads TGTGCCAGCAGCTTGGGGTCTACATGGGCTCATGGCTACACCTTC. Full variable domain (rest looked up from reference TRBV13 and TRBJ1-2): AAGVIQSPRHLIKEKRETATLKCYPIPRHDTVYWYQQGPGQDPQFLISFYEKMQSDKGSIPDRFSAQQFSDYHSELNMSSLELGDSALYFCASSLGSTWAHGYTFGSGTRLTVV.

The chain has TRBV6-7 and TRBJ2-1, with 10 bases fitting TRBD2. TRBV6-7 is classed as an ORF, of uncertain function. The CDR3 sequence is 19 residues long. V lost 6 bases to trimming and J lost 3 bases; unmatched junction nucleotides: 17. The CDR3 loop reads CASSSPLSAGTSDYNEQFF. CDR3 sequence (DNA): TGTGCCAGCAGCTCCCCATTAAGTGCAGGGACTAGCGACTACAATGAGCAGTTCTTC.

This clonotype was observed a handful of times. This chain links TRBV7-2 with TRBJ2-1, with 13 bases matching TRBD2. Germline V gene lookup returns CDR1 SGHTA and CDR2 FQGNSA. The ends lost 4 bases at V and 4 bases at J; junction bases unmatched: 7. The CDR3 runs 17 residues. CDR3 protein: CASSSGTSGKTYNEQFF. In DNA, the CDR3 is TGTGCCAGCAGCTCCGGGACTAGCGGGAAGACATACAATGAGCAGTTCTTC.

The V and J genes are TRBV12-3 or TRBV12-4 and TRBJ2-1; D may be TRBD1 or TRBD2 (5 bases each). V gave up 5 bases and J gave up 3 bases, with 11 bases separating them. The CDR3 has 14 amino acids. CDR3 DNA: TGTGCCAGCAGTCCGGGACGGAGCTACAATGAGCAGTTCTTC. It translates to CASSPGRSYNEQFF.

This clonotype was picked up many times. V and J are TRBV10-3 and TRBJ2-5; 10 bases map to TRBD2. The CDR3 has 16 residues. The germline gives CDR1 ENHRY, CDR2 SYGVKD. J lost 5 bases, V lost 2 bases, and 8 bases had no gene match. CDR3 sequence (DNA): TGTGCCATCAGTGAGCCCCCCGCTAGCGGGAGTGAGACCCAGTACTTC. Amino acids: CAISEPPASGSETQYF.

V and J are TRBV20-1 and TRBJ2-3; D is tentatively TRBD1 or TRBD2 (5 bases each). CDR1 and CDR2 (germline): DFQATT, SNEGSKA (reference sequence). Trimming removed 5 bases from V and 3 bases from J, with 18 bases in between. This CDR3 contains 15 residues. CDR3 DNA: TGCAGTGCTCCCATCCCCGGGGACGTGACAGATACGCAGTATTTT. This encodes CSAPIPGDVTDTQYF.

The V gene is TRBV29-1, the J gene TRBJ2-7; weak D call: TRBD1 (5 bases). Trimming removed 0 bases at V and 6 bases at J, with 12 bases between. The CDR3 length is 13 residues. Germline CDR1 reads SQVTM; CDR2 reads ANQGSEA. CDR3 sequence: CSVEDGRVGEQYF. The CDR3 nucleotides read TGCAGCGTTGAAGATGGCAGGGTGGGCGAGCAGTACTTC.

As regards this clonotype: A clone one base away is much larger, so this may be a read error. The chain uses TRBV10-3 and TRBJ2-7; D uncertain. Trimming took off 2 bases at V and 5 bases at J, with 4 bases between the two ends. Germline CDR1 and CDR2: ENHRY and SYGVKD. The CDR3 totals 11 residues. The CDR3 DNA reads as TGTGCCATCAGTGAGGGTAACGAGCAGTACTTC. Protein sequence: CAISEGNEQYF.

The sample holds one count of this clonotype. This chain uses TRBV11-2 with TRBJ2-4; maybe TRBD2 (5 bases). Trimming removed 6 bases from V and 9 bases from J, with 9 bases in between. CDR1 SGHAT and CDR2 FQNNGV come from the germline V gene. The CDR3 is 11 amino acids. CDR3 protein: CASSSGGIQYF. DNA for the CDR3: TGTGCCAGCAGTTCAGGAGGCATTCAGTACTTC. The full variable domain, completed using reference TRBV11-2 and TRBJ2-4, is EAGVAQSPRYKIIEKRQSVAFWCNPISGHATLYWYQQILGQGPKLLIQFQNNGVVDDSQLPKDRFSAERLKGVDSTLKIQPAKLEDSAVYLCASSSGGIQYFGAGTRLSVL.

V gene TRBV6-5 combines with J gene TRBJ2-1; tentatively, D is TRBD2 (6 bases). The germline V gene encodes CDR1 MNHEY and CDR2 SVGAGI. Trimming took 5 bases from V and 5 from J, leaving 13 bases between them. There are 14 residues in the CDR3. This CDR3 reads CASSRAGPHNEQFF. In DNA, the CDR3 is TGTGCCAGCAGTCGAGCGGGTCCGCACAATGAGCAGTTCTTC.